This T cell receptor beta chain was sequenced for a study of identical twins (TCRdb year 2016). As for the study more broadly: TCR alpha and beta repertoires from monozygotic twins, unrelated adults of various ages and cord blood were deep-sequenced to test whether fetal clonotypes persist. Replicate twin experiments were performed at different times using different library preparation protocols to rule out contamination. Results the study describes overall, beyond this receptor: Fewer insertions were carried by abundant cord blood beta clonotypes, a similar but weaker trend appeared in young adult naive repertoires, and no such trend appeared in memory repertoires. The excess sharing between twins in beta out-of-frame sequences was weaker because fewer shared sequences reduced the signal-to-noise ratio. Zero-insertion analyses could be partly confounded by invariant T cells such as MAIT and iNKT, though diverse VJ usage argued against such confounding for most clonotypes. In monozygotic twins, recombination models systematically underestimated out-of-frame TCR alpha sharing, but the models matched the sharing seen between unrelated individuals. Compared with coincidental sharing between unrelated individuals, out-of-frame TCR alpha sequences shared between twins showed an excess of sequences with low generation probability. Because the same donors could not be followed over many years, the conclusions relied on cross-sectional statistical analysis.

The library was made by 5' RACE. Sequencing took place on an Illumina HiSeq 2000. A universal primer binding site was added through template switching, and the final cDNA carried a unique molecular identifier so that TCR cDNA molecules could be counted accurately. Specific primers in the conserved constant-segment region were used to synthesize first-strand cDNA for the TCR alpha and beta chains. To control for contamination, every cDNA library carried two barcodes: a SMART-Mk sample barcode plus Illumina barcodes. TruSeq adapter sequences, together with Illumina sample barcodes, were added in two successive PCR steps. The TCR alpha and beta cDNA libraries were sequenced on the Illumina HiSeq platform using custom primers. Per the original workflow: Raw reads were processed with MiGEC to extract unique molecular identifiers, and MiXCR was used to determine CDR3 positions. Recombination models were inferred per individual with the repgenHMM and IGoR tools using an EM algorithm. Shared clonotype analysis was performed with the tcR package in R, normalizing sharing by the product of cloneset sizes. Out-of-frame nonproductive sequences were analyzed to study raw recombination free of thymic and clonal selection effects. The public reads were reanalyzed by TCRdb: fastp trimming at Q25, MiXCR alignment, in-frame beta chains only. Rows with a matching CDR3 protein are joined into one entry that keeps the most common DNA and genes. TCRdb, not the authors, supplied the V and J calls. The sample data list approximately 490,000 distinct CDR3 sequences, and 20% to 25% of these were observed just once. Of the sample, around 0.47% falls within the top ten clones.

V and J lose 2 bases and 2 bases, and a span of 10 bases separates them. The CDR3 contains 14 residues, cysteine and phenylalanine counted. This entry keeps only the CDR3 DNA: 42 bases, framed from base 1. Taken from the germline V gene, the CDR1 and CDR2 loops are SNHLY and FYNNEI. With respect to this clonotype: The clone's antigen remains unknown. Base qualities are not at hand, and no much larger clone is one base apart.

Every donor in the study was a healthy Caucasian. Three pairs of female monozygotic twins, all aged roughly 18 to 29 years, made up the twin cohort. Positive isolation kits from Invitrogen were used to isolate CD4+ and CD8+ T cell populations. The same sample was also studied in work on yellow fever vaccine responses in identical twins. According to the second study: According to the authors, the vaccine-induced T cell response in identical twins seemed to be partly convergent and partly specific to each individual. In identical twins, the study followed T cell clones that responded to the vaccine with precision.

The sequence is built from TRBV2 and TRBJ2-7; TRBD1 is a possible D gene, resting on 6 matching bases. The receptor was isolated from a woman under 30 in good health. Sequencing was carried out using CD4+ T cells sorted from blood. The CDR3 here reads CASSEQGQAYEQYF. The nucleotide sequence is given as TGTGCCAGCAGTGAACAGGGGCAAGCCTACGAGCAGTACTTC. The full variable domain, completed from the reference TRBV2 and TRBJ2-7 proteins outside the CDR3, reads EPEVTQTPSHQVTQMGQEVILRCVPISNHLYFYWYRQILGQKVEFLVSFYNNEISEKSEIFDDQFSVERPDGSNFTLKIRSTKLEDSAMYFCASSEQGQAYEQYFGPGTRLTVT.